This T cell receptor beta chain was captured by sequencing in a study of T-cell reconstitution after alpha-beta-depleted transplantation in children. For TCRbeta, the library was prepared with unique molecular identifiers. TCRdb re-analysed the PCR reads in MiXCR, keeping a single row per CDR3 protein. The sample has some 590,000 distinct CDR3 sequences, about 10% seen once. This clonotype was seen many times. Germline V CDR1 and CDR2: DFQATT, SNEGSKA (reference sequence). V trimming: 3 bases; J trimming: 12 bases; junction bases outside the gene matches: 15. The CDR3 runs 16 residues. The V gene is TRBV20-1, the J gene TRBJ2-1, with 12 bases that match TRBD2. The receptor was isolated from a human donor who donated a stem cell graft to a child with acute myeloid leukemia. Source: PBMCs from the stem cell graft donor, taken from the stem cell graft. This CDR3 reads CSASGASGRGSKGQFF. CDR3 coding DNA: TGCAGTGCTAGTGGAGCTAGCGGGAGGGGATCCAAAGGGCAGTTCTTC.